Presented here are 26 T cell receptor beta chains from one specimen sequenced in a study of Ad26.COV2.S vaccination and SARS-CoV-2 variants listed by TCRdb under 2021. This sample's treatment or condition label indicates: around 19 received Ad26.COV2.S at low or high dose, single or two shots; about five received placebo; per-sample allocation not given. For vaccine and placebo recipients, the sequenced repertoires came from samples collected on day 63 after the first injection. Libraries were constructed by the immunoSEQ multiplex PCR assay. Entries here come from immuneACCESS through TCRdb and include only in-frame sequences with V and J called. Some clones fail to appear in such tables; in the studies checked, an unresolved V gene covers under half of the shortfall, and the cause of the remainder is unknown. This sample gives around 250,000 clones in total; roughly 87% of them show up just once. Just under 3% of the sample goes to the ten largest clones.

The sequencing here drew on peripheral blood, taken in a trial of Ad26.COV2.S vaccine versus placebo. Receptors were obtained from a person between 18 and 65 years old who received the Ad26.COV2.S COVID-19 vaccine or a placebo.

V is TRBV6-5 and J is TRBJ2-3; 8 bases agree with TRBD2. This CDR3 has 15 residues. Germline values: CDR1 MNHEY, CDR2 SVGAGI. V shed 3 bases, J shed 2 bases, and the junction held 4 bases outside the gene matches. CDR3 region: CASSYRRGVTDTQYF. The CDR3 coding sequence is TGTGCCAGCAGTTATAGGCGGGGGGTCACAGATACGCAGTATTTT.

This sequence joins TRBV27 and TRBJ1-4; unclear D gene. CDR1 and CDR2 from the germline V gene are MNHEY and SMNVEV (reference sequence). V dropped 3 bases and J dropped 8 bases, with 13 bases sitting between them. This CDR3 is 14 amino acids long. CDR3 amino acids: CASSFARGGEKLFF. For the CDR3, the DNA is TGTGCCAGCAGTTTTGCCCGGGGAGGCGAAAAACTGTTTTTT.

The J gene is TRBJ1-2, the V gene TRBV5-4, with a weak D call TRBD1 (5 bases). CDR1 is SGHNT and CDR2 is YYREEE in the germline V gene (reference sequence). V lost 0 bases and J lost 3, with 6 bases in between. The CDR3 is 13 amino acids. The CDR3 region has the DNA TGTGCCAGCAGCTTGGCGGGGGACTATGGCTACACCTTC. As protein: CASSLAGDYGYTF. Full variable domain (outside the CDR3, taken from reference TRBV5-4 and TRBJ1-2): ETGVTQSPTHLIKTRGQQVTLRCSSQSGHNTVSWYQQALGQGPQFIFQYYREEENGRGNFPPRFSGLQFPNYSSELNVNALELDDSALYLCASSLAGDYGYTFGSGTRLTVV.

This chain joins TRBV7-9 and TRBJ1-4; 7 nucleotides line up with TRBD1. The CDR3 is 14 amino acids. Looked up from germline, CDR1 is SEHNR and CDR2 is FQNEAQ (reference sequence). V lost 5 bases and J lost 13; bases outside the gene matches: 13. CDR3 in amino acids: CASSLLPTGFVLFF. For the CDR3, the DNA is TGTGCCAGCAGCCTATTACCGACAGGGTTTGTACTGTTTTTT.

The chain is built from TRBV9 and TRBJ2-7; no reliable D call. Looked up from germline, CDR1 is SGDLS and CDR2 is YYNGEE. This CDR3 contains 13 residues. V lost 3 bases and J lost 0, with 7 bases in between. CDR3 sequence reads: CASSAHGSYEQYF. Here the CDR3 DNA reads TGTGCCAGCAGCGCCCATGGCTCCTACGAGCAGTACTTC.

The V and J genes are TRBV20-1 and TRBJ2-1; D perhaps matches TRBD2 (6 bases). V lost 1 base to trimming and J lost 12 bases, with 10 bases between them. Germline V gives CDR1 DFQATT, CDR2 SNEGSKA (reference sequence). CDR3 length equals 11 residues. The CDR3: CSARVQGGQFF. CDR3 DNA: TGCAGTGCTAGAGTCCAGGGAGGGCAGTTCTTC.

The rearrangement uses TRBV5-4 and TRBJ2-7; D remains ambiguous. Per germline, CDR1 SGHNT and CDR2 YYREEE (reference sequence). There are 13 residues in the CDR3. V lost 2 bases and J lost 0, with 6 bases in between. CDR3 loop: CASSFSGSYEQYV. The CDR3 bases are TGTGCCAGCAGCTTTTCGGGCTCCTACGAGCAGTACGTC.

This clone was detected once. The rearrangement uses TRBV27 and TRBJ2-2; D ambiguous. The CDR3 loop spans 15 amino acids. The V gene lost 3 bases and the J gene lost 1 base, with 9 bases spanning the gap. Germline V gene data show CDR1 as MNHEY and CDR2 as SMNVEV (reference sequence). CDR3 sequence: CASSFLTVNTGELFF. CDR3 nucleotide sequence: TGTGCCAGCAGTTTTTTGACGGTGAACACCGGGGAGCTGTTTTTT.

The chain carries TRBV24-1 and TRBJ1-5; D is uncertain. This CDR3 is 14 amino acids long. Germline V gene lookup returns CDR1 KGHDR and CDR2 SFDVKD. Trimming stripped 5 bases from V and 4 bases from J, with 11 bases between. The CDR3 protein is CATSGEGANQPQHF. The CDR3 region has the DNA TGTGCCACCAGTGGGGAGGGAGCAAATCAGCCCCAGCATTTT.

The genes are TRBV7-8 and TRBJ2-7; TRBD1 aligns across 7 bases. This CDR3 has 17 residues. The J segment lost 1 base and the V segment lost 5 bases, leaving 14 bases of the junction unmatched. Germline V gene lookup returns CDR1 SGHVS and CDR2 FQNEAQ. The CDR3 region is CASSPTIWDRKSYEQYV. DNA of the CDR3: TGTGCCAGCAGCCCCACGATATGGGACAGAAAATCCTACGAGCAGTACGTC.

This rearrangement joins TRBV4-1 to TRBJ1-2; weak D call: TRBD1 (5 bases). The V end was cut by 0 bases, the J end by 7 bases, with 18 bases between. CDR3 size: 16 residues. Germline CDR1 reads MGHRA; CDR2 reads YSYEKL. The CDR3 sequence is CASSQETAGTSGGYTF. For the CDR3, the DNA is TGCGCCAGCAGCCAAGAAACGGCCGGGACCTCGGGTGGCTACACCTTC.

The J gene is TRBJ1-1, the V gene TRBV4-3; no reliable D call. Germline V lookup: CDR1 LGHNA, CDR2 YSLEER. The CDR3 has 15 amino acids. The ends were cut back, 4 bases at V and 10 bases at J, with 22 bases in the middle. The chain's CDR3 is CASSPPGRGRAGAFF. In DNA form, the CDR3 reads TGCGCCAGCAGCCCTCCTGGGAGAGGAAGGGCGGGAGCTTTCTTT.

This sequence joins TRBV18 and TRBJ2-3, with a tentative D call TRBD2 (6 bases). V was clipped by 6 bases and J by 4 bases, with 11 bases between them. The CDR3 is made up of 13 amino acids. CDR1 is KGHSH, CDR2 LQKENI, per germline. CDR3 residues: CASSEGSSDTQYF. The CDR3 DNA reads as TGTGCCAGCTCGGAGGGAAGCTCAGATACGCAGTATTTT.

The J gene is TRBJ2-7, the V gene TRBV10-3; 7 positions agree with TRBD1. CDR1 is ENHRY, CDR2 SYGVKD, per germline. Trimming took 1 base from V and 2 from J; bases not matched to a gene: 8. The CDR3 extends over 16 amino acids. The CDR3 protein is CAISEFPGQTTYEQYF. CDR3 coding DNA: TGTGCCATCAGTGAGTTTCCGGGACAGACCACCTACGAGCAGTACTTC.

The chain is built from TRBV4-3 and TRBJ2-2; tentative D call: TRBD1 (5 bases). Germline V gives CDR1 LGHNA, CDR2 YSLEER. V dropped 0 bases and J dropped 5 bases, with 13 bases sitting between them. There are 16 residues in the CDR3. In DNA, the CDR3 is TGCGCCAGCAGCCAAGATCACTTCCAGGGAACCGGGGAGCTGTTTTTT. Encoded protein: CASSQDHFQGTGELFF.

The chain combines TRBV4-3 with TRBJ2-2; either TRBD1 or TRBD2 may fit D (5 bases each). In germline, CDR1 is LGHNA, CDR2 YSLEER. This CDR3 spans 16 amino acids. V lost 3 bases, J lost 6 bases, and 17 bases lay in between. CDR3 loop: CASSQTGTILPGELFF. As DNA, the CDR3 is TGCGCCAGCAGCCAGACCGGGACGATATTGCCCGGGGAGCTGTTTTTT.

V usage is TRBV3-1 (or the pseudogene TRBV3-2) and J usage is TRBJ1-1, with 12 positions matching TRBD1. CDR1 and CDR2 (germline): LGHDT, YNNKEL (reference sequence). The ends lost 3 bases at V and 2 bases at J; junction bases unmatched: 10. This CDR3 has 18 residues. In nucleotides, the CDR3 is TGTGCCAGCAGCCATTCACCGGGACAGGGGGCGAAAAACACTGAAGCTTTCTTT. Amino acid sequence: CASSHSPGQGAKNTEAFF.

There are a few counts of this clone. The chain couples TRBV30 to TRBJ1-1; D might be TRBD1 (6 bases). In germline, CDR1 is GTSNPN, CDR2 SVGIG (reference sequence). The CDR3 extends over 13 amino acids. Trimming left V 4 bases short and J 4 bases short, with 13 bases between. The CDR3 DNA follows: TGTGCCTGGACCACAGGGAGGACCACTGAAGCTTTCTTT. It yields the protein CAWTTGRTTEAFF. Full variable domain (remainder filled in from reference TRBV30 and TRBJ1-1): SQTIHQWPATLVQPVGSPLSLECTVEGTSNPNLYWYRQAAGRGLQLLFYSVGIGQISSEVPQNLSASRPQDRQFILSSKKLLLSDSGFYLCAWTTGRTTEAFFGQGTRLTVV.

This clone was seen only a few times. The CDR3, as DNA: TGCGCCAGCAGCCCAGGGGCTAGCGGAACCTACGAGCAGTACTTC. This codes for CASSPGASGTYEQYF. The rearrangement joins TRBV4-1 to TRBJ2-7; D possibly corresponds to TRBD2 (7 bases). The germline gives CDR1 MGHRA, CDR2 YSYEKL. The CDR3 runs to 15 residues. Trimming shortened V by 4 bases and J by 2 bases, and 15 bases separated the two germline ends.

The chain is built from TRBV9 and TRBJ2-1; possibly TRBD1 for D (7 bases). The CDR3 runs 15 residues. With 4 bases removed from V and 8 bases from J, the gap between germline ends came to 19 bases. CDR1 is SGDLS and CDR2 is YYNGEE in the germline V gene. CDR3: CASSLRQGGLDEQFF. In DNA, the CDR3 is TGTGCCAGCAGCTTGAGACAGGGAGGACTCGATGAGCAGTTCTTC.

The chain is built from TRBV7-9 and TRBJ2-1, with 14 bases fitting TRBD2. Germline V gene data show CDR1 as SEHNR and CDR2 as FQNEAQ (reference sequence). J gave up 7 bases and V 4 bases, and 12 bases lay outside the gene matches. The CDR3 is 18 residues long. This CDR3 reads CASSSKTSGRAGGNEQFF. Here the CDR3 DNA reads TGTGCCAGCAGCTCAAAGACTAGCGGGAGGGCCGGGGGGAATGAGCAGTTCTTC.

This chain links TRBV7-9 with TRBJ1-1, with D possibly matching TRBD1 (6 bases). There are 15 residues in the CDR3. V dropped 3 bases and J dropped 0 bases, with 11 bases sitting between them. Germline values: CDR1 SEHNR, CDR2 FQNEAQ (reference sequence). CDR3 sequence reads: CASSLEGVMNTEAFF. The CDR3 region has the DNA TGTGCCAGCAGCTTGGAGGGGGTAATGAACACTGAAGCTTTCTTT. Complete variable domain (other parts from reference TRBV7-9 and TRBJ1-1): DTGVSQNPRHKITKRGQNVTFRCDPISEHNRLYWYRQTLGQGPEFLTYFQNEAQLEKSRLLSDRFSAERPKGSFSTLEIQRTEQGDSAMYLCASSLEGVMNTEAFFGQGTRLTVV.

The chain joins TRBV20-1 to TRBJ1-1; 7 bases agree with TRBD1. Germline assignment: CDR1 DFQATT and CDR2 SNEGSKA (reference sequence). V was pared by 3 bases and J by 1 base, with 2 bases of the junction left unmatched. The CDR3 spans 13 residues. The CDR3 is CSASRDRNTEAFF. The CDR3 DNA is TGCAGTGCTAGTAGGGACAGGAACACTGAAGCTTTCTTT.

The gene calls are TRBV6-5 and TRBJ2-1, with D uncertain. Germline CDR1 reads MNHEY; CDR2 reads SVGAGI. V lost 6 bases to trimming and J lost 10 bases, with 16 bases between them. The CDR3 has 13 residues. The CDR3 spells CASSVRRVGEQFF. CDR3 nucleotide sequence: TGTGCCAGCAGCGTACGTAGAGTCGGGGAGCAGTTCTTC.

This clone was detected once. The chain joins TRBV4-3 to TRBJ1-5; D is ambiguous. The CDR3 sequence is 13 residues long. Germline V gene data show CDR1 as LGHNA and CDR2 as YSLEER. The germline V and J ends were trimmed by 3 bases and 6 bases, with 9 bases remaining between them. The CDR3 reads CASSHQTGQPQHF. The DNA for the CDR3 is TGCGCCAGCAGCCATCAGACGGGTCAGCCCCAGCATTTT.

The chain recombines TRBV12-2 with TRBJ2-7. TRBV12-2 is designated a pseudogene. The length of the CDR3 is 17 residues. The CDR3 here is CASRLVNPGRDPYEQYV. The CDR3 nucleotides read TGTGCAAGTCGCTTAGTAAATCCCGGACGAGATCCCTACGAGCAGTACGTC.